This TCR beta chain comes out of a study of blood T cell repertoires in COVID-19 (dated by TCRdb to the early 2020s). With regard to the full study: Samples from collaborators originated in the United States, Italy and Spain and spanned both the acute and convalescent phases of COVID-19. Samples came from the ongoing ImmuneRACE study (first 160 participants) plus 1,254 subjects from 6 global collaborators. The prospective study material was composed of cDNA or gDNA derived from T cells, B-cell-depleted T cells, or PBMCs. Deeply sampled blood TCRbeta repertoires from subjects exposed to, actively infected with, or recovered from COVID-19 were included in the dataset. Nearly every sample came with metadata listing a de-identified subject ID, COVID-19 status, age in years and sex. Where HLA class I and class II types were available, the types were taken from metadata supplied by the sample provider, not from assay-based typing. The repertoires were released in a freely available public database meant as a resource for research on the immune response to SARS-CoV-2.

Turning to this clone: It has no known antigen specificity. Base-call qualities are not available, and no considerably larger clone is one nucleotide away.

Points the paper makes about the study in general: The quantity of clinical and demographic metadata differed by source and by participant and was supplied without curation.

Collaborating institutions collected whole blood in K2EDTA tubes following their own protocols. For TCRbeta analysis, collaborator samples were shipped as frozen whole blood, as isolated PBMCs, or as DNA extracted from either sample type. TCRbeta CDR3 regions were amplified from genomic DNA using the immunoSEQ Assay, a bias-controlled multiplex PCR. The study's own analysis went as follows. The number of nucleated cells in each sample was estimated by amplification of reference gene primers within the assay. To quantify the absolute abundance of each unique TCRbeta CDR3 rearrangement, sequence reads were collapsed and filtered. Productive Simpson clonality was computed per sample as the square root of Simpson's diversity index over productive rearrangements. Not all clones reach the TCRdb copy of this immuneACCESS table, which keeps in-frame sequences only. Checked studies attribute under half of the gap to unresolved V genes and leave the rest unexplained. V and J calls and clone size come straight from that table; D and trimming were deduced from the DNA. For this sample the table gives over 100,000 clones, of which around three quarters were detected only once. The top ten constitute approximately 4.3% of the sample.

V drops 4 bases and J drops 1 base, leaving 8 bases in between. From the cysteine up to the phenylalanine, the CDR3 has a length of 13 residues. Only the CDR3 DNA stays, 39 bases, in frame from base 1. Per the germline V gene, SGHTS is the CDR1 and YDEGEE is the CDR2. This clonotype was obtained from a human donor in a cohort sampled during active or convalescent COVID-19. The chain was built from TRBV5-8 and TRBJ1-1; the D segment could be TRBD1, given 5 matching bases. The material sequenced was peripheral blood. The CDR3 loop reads CASSLQENTEAFF. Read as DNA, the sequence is TGTGCCAGCAGCCTACAGGAGAACACTGAAGCTTTCTTT.